The sequence of this T cell receptor (beta chain) was determined in a study of blood T cell repertoires in COVID-19. Assay: immunoSEQ multiplex PCR; the TCRdb copy retains only in-frame clones and omits some. The sample records just over 300,000 clones, about nine tenths being singletons. Germline V CDR1 and CDR2: DFQATT, SNEGSKA (reference sequence). The V end was cut by 3 bases, the J end by 3 bases, with 14 bases between. This CDR3 comprises 15 residues. The sample comprised PBMCs or T cells enriched from blood (not recorded which). The origin of this receptor is a man aged 30 to 39 who had recovered from COVID-19. This chain joins TRBV20-1 and TRBJ2-2; TRBD1 might be the D (6 bases). The CDR3 region is CSASGDTYYTGELFF. DNA for the CDR3: TGCAGTGCTAGTGGGGACACTTATTACACCGGGGAGCTGTTTTTT.